By proportion, the clone carrying this T cell receptor beta chain is medium-sized (0.01 to 0.1%). Its antigen remains unidentified. Unstimulated regulatory T cells (CD4+CD25+CD127-), CD4+CD25- non-regulatory cells, CD4 and CD8 cells were FACS-sorted from thawed PBMCs. Sequencing was performed with immunoSEQ multiplex PCR; in TCRdb, only in-frame clones are kept and a portion is missing. The sample carries around 50,000 clones, around 83% recorded once. This entry is derived from a study of Tregs in tolerant kidney transplant recipients. Study-wide results and limits: Tregs expanded with activated donor B cells seemed most donor-specific. Biological reproducibility was not directly addressed, but technical replication error appeared minimal. Validation in larger populations is needed because few patients were studied.

CDR1 and CDR2 from the germline V gene are LNHDA and SQIVND (reference sequence). Trimming cost V 7 bases and J 5 bases, with 15 bases left between them. CDR3 length: 14 amino acids. The receptor comes from a human donor in good health. This chain joins TRBV19 and TRBJ1-5; D gene uncertain. The sample was CD4+ T cells from blood. CDR3 sequence reads: CASNPRFSDQPQHF. The CDR3 nucleotides read TGTGCCAGTAATCCCCGTTTTTCCGATCAGCCCCAGCATTTT.